This T cell receptor beta chain was sequenced in a study of monozygotic twins with inflammatory bowel disease. TCRdb derives one entry per CDR3 protein from the 5' RACE reads, leaving out DNA. This sample's table has 350,000 to 550,000 distinct CDR3 sequences. The germline V gene encodes CDR1 SEHNR and CDR2 FQNEAQ (reference sequence). The CDR3 sequence is 13 residues long. Material for sequencing was blood. The chain carries TRBV7-9 and TRBJ1-2; TCRdb reports TRBD1, a call that lacks DNA to check it against. The source is a human donor with ulcerative colitis or Crohn's disease, or a healthy co-twin of an affected twin (not recorded which). The CDR3 reads CASSFGQNYGYTF.